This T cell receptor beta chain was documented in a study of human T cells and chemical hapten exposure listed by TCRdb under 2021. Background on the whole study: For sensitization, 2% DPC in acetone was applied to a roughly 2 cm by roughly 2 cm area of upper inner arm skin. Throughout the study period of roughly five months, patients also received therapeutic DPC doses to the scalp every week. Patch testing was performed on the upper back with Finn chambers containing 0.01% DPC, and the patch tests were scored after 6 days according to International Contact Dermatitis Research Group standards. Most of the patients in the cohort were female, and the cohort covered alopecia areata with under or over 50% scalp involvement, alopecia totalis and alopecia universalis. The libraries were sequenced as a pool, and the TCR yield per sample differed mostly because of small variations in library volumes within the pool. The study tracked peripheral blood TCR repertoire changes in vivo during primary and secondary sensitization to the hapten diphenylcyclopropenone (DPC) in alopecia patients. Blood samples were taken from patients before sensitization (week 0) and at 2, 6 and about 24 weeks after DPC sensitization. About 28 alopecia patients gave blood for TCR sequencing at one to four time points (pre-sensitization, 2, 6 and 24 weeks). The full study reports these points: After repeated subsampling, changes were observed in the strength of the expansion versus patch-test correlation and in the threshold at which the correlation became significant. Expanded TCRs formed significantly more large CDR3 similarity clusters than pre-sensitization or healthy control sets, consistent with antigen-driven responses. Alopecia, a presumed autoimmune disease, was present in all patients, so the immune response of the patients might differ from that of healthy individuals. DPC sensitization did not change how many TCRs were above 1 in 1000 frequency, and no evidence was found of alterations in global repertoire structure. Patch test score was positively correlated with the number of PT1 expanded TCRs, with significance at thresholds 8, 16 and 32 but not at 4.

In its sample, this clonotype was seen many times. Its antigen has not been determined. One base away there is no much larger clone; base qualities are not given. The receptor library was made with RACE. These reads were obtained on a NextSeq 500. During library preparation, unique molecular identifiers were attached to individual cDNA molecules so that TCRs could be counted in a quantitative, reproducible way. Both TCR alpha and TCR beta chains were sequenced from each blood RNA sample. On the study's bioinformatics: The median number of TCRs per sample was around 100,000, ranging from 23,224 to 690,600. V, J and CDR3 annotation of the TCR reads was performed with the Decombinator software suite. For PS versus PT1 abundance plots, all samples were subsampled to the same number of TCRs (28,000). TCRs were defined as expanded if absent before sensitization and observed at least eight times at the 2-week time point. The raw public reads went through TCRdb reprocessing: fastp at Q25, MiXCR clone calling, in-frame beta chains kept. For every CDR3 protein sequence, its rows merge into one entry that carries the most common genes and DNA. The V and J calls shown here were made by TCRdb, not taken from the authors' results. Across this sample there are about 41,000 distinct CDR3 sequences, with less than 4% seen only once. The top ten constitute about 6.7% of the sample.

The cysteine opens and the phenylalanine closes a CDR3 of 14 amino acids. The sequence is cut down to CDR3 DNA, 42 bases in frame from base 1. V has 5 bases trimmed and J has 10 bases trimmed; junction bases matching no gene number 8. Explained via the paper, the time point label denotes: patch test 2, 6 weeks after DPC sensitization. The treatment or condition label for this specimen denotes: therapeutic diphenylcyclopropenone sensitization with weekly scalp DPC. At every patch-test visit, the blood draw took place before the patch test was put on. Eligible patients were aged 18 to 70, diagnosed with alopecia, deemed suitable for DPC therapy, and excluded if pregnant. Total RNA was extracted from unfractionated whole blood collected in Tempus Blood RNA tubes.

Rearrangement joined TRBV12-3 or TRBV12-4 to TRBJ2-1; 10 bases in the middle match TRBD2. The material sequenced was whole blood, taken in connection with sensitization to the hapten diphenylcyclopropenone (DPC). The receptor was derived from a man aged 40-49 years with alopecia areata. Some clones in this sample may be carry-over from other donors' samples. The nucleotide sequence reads TGTGCCAGCAGTAGGAGGACTAGCGGTATAGAGCAGTTCTTC. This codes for CASSRRTSGIEQFF.